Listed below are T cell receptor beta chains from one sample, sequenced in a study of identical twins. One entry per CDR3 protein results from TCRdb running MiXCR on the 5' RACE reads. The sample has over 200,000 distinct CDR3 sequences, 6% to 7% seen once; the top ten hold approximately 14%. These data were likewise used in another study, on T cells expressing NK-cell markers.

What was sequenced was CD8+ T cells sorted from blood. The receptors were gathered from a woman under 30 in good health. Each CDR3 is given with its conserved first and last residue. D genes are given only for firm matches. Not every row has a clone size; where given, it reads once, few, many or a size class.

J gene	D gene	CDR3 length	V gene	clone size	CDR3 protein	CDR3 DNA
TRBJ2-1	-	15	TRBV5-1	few	CASSLLYGAGYEQFF	TGCGCCAGCAGCTTGCTCTACGGAGCGGGCTATGAGCAGTTCTTC
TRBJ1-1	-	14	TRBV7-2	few	CASSPGILNTEAFF	TGTGCCAGCAGCCCAGGGATTCTGAACACTGAAGCTTTCTTT
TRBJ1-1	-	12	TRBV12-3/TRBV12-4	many	CASWQLNTEAFF	TGTGCCAGCTGGCAGTTGAACACTGAAGCTTTCTTT
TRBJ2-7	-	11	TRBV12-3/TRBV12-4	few	CASSLSAWQYF	TGTGCCAGCAGCTTAAGCGCTTGGCAGTACTTC
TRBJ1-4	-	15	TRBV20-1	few	CSASAGVDTNEKLFF	TGCAGTGCTAGTGCAGGGGTAGATACTAATGAAAAACTGTTTTTT
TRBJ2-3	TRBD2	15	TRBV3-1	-	CASRLAGGYTDTQYF	TGTGCCAGCAGACTAGCGGGGGGGTACACAGATACGCAGTATTTT
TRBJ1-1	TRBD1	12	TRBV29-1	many	CSVATGGTEAFF	TGCAGCGTTGCGACAGGGGGGACTGAAGCTTTCTTT
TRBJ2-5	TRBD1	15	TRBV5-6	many	CASSLRQGSQETQYF	TGTGCCAGCAGTCTTAGACAGGGGTCTCAAGAGACCCAGTACTTC
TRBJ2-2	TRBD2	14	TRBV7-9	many	CASSPLSGSGELFF	TGTGCCAGCAGCCCCCTTAGCGGGAGCGGGGAGCTGTTTTTT
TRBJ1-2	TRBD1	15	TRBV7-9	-	CASSLARDRRVGYTF	TGTGCCAGCAGCTTAGCTCGGGACAGGCGCGTAGGCTACACCTTC
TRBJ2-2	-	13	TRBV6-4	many	CASSQGNTGELFF	TGTGCCAGCAGTCAGGGGAACACCGGGGAGCTGTTTTTT
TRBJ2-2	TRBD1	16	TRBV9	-	CASSFRDRGGTGELFF	TGTGCCAGCAGCTTCCGGGACAGGGGTGGAACCGGGGAGCTGTTTTTT
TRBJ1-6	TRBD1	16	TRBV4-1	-	CASSQDSGQGRSPLHF	TGCGCCAGCAGCCAAGATTCCGGACAGGGACGTTCACCCCTCCACTTT
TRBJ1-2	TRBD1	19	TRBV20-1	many	CSARDLRDSGVSSFYGYTF	TGCAGTGCTAGAGACCTTCGGGACAGCGGAGTCAGTAGTTTTTATGGCTACACCTTC
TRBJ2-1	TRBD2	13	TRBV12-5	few	CASTSEPLDEQFF	TGTGCTAGCACTAGCGAACCGCTCGATGAGCAGTTCTTC
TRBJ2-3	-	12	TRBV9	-	CASSDEGDTQYF	TGTGCCAGCAGCGATGAAGGAGATACGCAGTATTTT
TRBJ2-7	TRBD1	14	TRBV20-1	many	CSASDGTGAGEQYF	TGCAGTGCTAGTGATGGGACAGGGGCTGGCGAGCAGTACTTC
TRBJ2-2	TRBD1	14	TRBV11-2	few	CASSPPQGAGELFF	TGTGCCAGCAGCCCGCCCCAGGGGGCCGGGGAGCTGTTTTTT
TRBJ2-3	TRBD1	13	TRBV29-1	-	CSVTGGGTDTQYF	TGCAGCGTAACAGGGGGCGGCACAGATACGCAGTATTTT
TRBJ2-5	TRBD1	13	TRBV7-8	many	CASSRRTGETQYF	TGTGCCAGCAGCCGACGGACAGGGGAGACCCAGTACTTC
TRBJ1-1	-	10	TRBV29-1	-	CSVVDTEAFF	TGCAGCGTTGTTGACACTGAAGCTTTCTTT
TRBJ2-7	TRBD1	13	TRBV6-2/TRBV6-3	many	CASTPTGGLEQYF	TGTGCCAGCACCCCGACAGGGGGCCTCGAGCAGTACTTC
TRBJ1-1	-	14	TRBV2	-	CASSVLERGTEAFF	TGTGCCAGCAGTGTCCTGGAGAGAGGCACTGAAGCTTTCTTT
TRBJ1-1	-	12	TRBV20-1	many	CSASFRDTEAFF	TGCAGTGCTAGTTTCCGGGACACTGAAGCTTTCTTT
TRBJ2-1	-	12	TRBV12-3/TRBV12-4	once	CATSTTGNEQFF	TGTGCTACCTCTACGACCGGCAATGAGCAGTTCTTC
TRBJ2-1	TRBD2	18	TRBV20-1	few	CSAGGASGGHSSYNDQFF	TGCAGTGCCGGCGGGGCTAGCGGGGGGCACAGCTCCTACAATGACCAGTTCTTC
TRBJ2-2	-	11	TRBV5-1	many	CASTYTGELFF	TGCGCCAGCACGTACACCGGGGAGCTGTTTTTT
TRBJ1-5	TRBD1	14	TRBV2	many	CASSRGQGNQPQHF	TGTGCCAGCAGCAGGGGGCAAGGCAATCAGCCCCAGCATTTT
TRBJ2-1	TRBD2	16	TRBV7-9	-	CASSSPRGAGGGEQFF	TGTGCCAGCAGCTCCCCGAGGGGGGCGGGAGGGGGAGAGCAGTTCTTC
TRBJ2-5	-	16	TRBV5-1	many	CASSQGDWTDQETQYF	TGCGCCAGCAGCCAGGGCGATTGGACAGACCAAGAGACCCAGTACTTC
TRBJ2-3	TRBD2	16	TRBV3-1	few	CASRPRLAGLSDTQYF	TGTGCCAGCAGACCGCGATTAGCGGGATTGTCAGATACGCAGTATTTT
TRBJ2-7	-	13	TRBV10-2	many	CASSDVGEYEQYF	TGCGCCAGCAGTGATGTTGGGGAATACGAGCAGTACTTC
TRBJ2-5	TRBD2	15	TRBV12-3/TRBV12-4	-	CASSSTSGARETQYF	TGTGCCAGCAGTTCGACTAGCGGGGCGAGGGAGACCCAGTACTTC
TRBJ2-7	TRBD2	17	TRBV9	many	CASSESSGLAASYEQYF	TGTGCCAGCAGCGAGAGTTCCGGACTAGCGGCATCCTACGAGCAGTACTTC
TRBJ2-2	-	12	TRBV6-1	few	CAARRGTGELFF	TGTGCCGCTCGGAGGGGAACCGGGGAGCTGTTTTTT
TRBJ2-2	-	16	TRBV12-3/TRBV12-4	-	CASTPWGARSTGELFF	TGTGCCAGCACTCCTTGGGGGGCTCGGAGCACCGGGGAGCTGTTTTTT
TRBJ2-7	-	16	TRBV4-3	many	CASSQEKGDNSYEQYF	TGCGCCAGCAGCCAAGAAAAAGGGGACAACTCCTACGAGCAGTACTTC
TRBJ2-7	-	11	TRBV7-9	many	CASSAGDEQYF	TGTGCCAGCAGCGCAGGGGACGAGCAGTACTTC
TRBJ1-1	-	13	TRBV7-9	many	CASSLELVTEAFF	TGTGCCAGCAGCTTGGAACTGGTCACTGAAGCTTTCTTT
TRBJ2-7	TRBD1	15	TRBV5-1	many	CASSLRDRGLDEQYF	TGCGCCAGCAGCCTCCGGGACAGGGGGCTTGACGAGCAGTACTTC
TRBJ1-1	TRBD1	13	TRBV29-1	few	CSDLDRAKTEAFF	TGCAGCGACCTAGACAGGGCGAAGACTGAAGCTTTCTTT
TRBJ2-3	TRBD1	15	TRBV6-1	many	CASSLGTGEADTQYF	TGTGCCAGCAGTCTTGGGACAGGAGAGGCAGATACGCAGTATTTT
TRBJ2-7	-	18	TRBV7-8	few	CASSLAPGEDSRPYEQYF	TGTGCCAGCAGCTTAGCGCCGGGAGAAGACAGCCGCCCCTACGAGCAGTACTTC
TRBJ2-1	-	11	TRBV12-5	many	CASGPGAEQFF	TGTGCTAGTGGTCCGGGGGCTGAGCAGTTCTTC
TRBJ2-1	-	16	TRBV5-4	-	CASSPPLGLQVNEQFF	TGTGCCAGCAGCCCTCCCTTGGGGCTGCAGGTGAATGAGCAGTTCTTC
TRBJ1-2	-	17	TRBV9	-	CASSVGSTSHDPYGYTF	TGTGCCAGCAGCGTAGGATCAACGTCTCATGACCCCTATGGCTACACCTTC
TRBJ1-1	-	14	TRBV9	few	CASSPPGGFTEAFF	TGTGCCAGCAGCCCACCCGGTGGTTTCACTGAAGCTTTCTTT
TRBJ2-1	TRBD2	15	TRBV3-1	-	CASSPAAGGLSEQFF	TGTGCCAGCAGCCCGGCCGCGGGGGGGCTTAGTGAGCAGTTCTTC